This T cell receptor (beta chain) emerged from a study of early T cells in non-severe SARS-CoV-2 infection. Study overall: RNA in bulk from unsorted whole blood was sequenced, and chains were unpaired. Study conclusions and caveats: Anti-spike CD8 responses were favored by VDJdb matching, which missed private and CD4 specificities.

Individual cDNA molecules carried attached unique molecular identifiers. TCRdb itself ran the 5' RACE reads through MiXCR, one entry per CDR3 protein. The table shows 60,000 to 85,000 distinct CDR3 sequences, with around 15% occurring only once. Germline CDR1 reads MNHEY; CDR2 reads SVGEGT. The junction had 3 bases not matched to a gene; V was cut back by 7 bases and J by 4 bases. CDR3 length equals 14 residues. Comments on this clonotype: What it binds is unknown.

Sequencing input: whole blood. The V and J genes are TRBV6-2 or TRBV6-3 and TRBJ2-1; 11 positions match TRBD2. This receptor was identified in an adult who was a healthcare worker with PCR-confirmed SARS-CoV-2 infection or an uninfected control (not recorded which). CDR3 sequence reads: CASTTSGGYNEQFF. CDR3 DNA sequence: TGTGCCAGCACCACTAGCGGGGGTTACAATGAGCAGTTCTTC.